This T cell receptor beta chain was identified during a study of cytomegalovirus exposure and HLA in healthy donors. Whole-study findings and limits: Reported results showed that the classifier diagnosed cytomegalovirus status with high specificity and sensitivity. Sequencing likely produced, as an artifact, a cluster of highly shared sequence variants.

Trimming left V 2 bases short and J 5 bases short, with 3 bases between. Germline V lookup: CDR1 SNHLY, CDR2 FYNNEI. This CDR3 comprises 11 residues. Regarding this clone: Its antigen is not known.

The PCR ran on 60 Vbeta and 13 Jbeta primers. Per the original methods: Later, an analysis found around 80 million unique TCR beta chains, and approximately 10 million of these were shared. The protocol was immunoSEQ multiplex PCR, while the TCRdb copy is restricted to in-frame clones and leaves out a portion. V and J calls and clone size follow that table, whereas D and trimming were derived from the DNA. The data show over 130,000 clones, with around 82% seen just once and 2% to 2.5% held by the top ten. This chain connects TRBV2 to TRBJ1-2; D uncertain. Sequences were obtained from PBMCs. This receptor was identified in a man aged 50 to 60 in good health and CMV-seronegative. The CDR3 spells CASSELYGYTF. DNA of the CDR3: TGTGCCAGCAGTGAACTATATGGCTACACCTTC.